A single sample gave rise to the 8 T cell receptor beta chains below, sequenced in a study of blood T cell repertoires in COVID-19. Measured with immunoSEQ multiplex PCR; TCRdb has only the in-frame clones, and not every one. This sample carries about 230,000 clones, about nine tenths of them seen once, and the ten largest clones take approximately 10%. Sequenced: peripheral blood. All receptors come from a man aged 50 to 59 with COVID-19, enrolled during active disease.

This clone was detected only a few times. This sequence joins TRBV18 and TRBJ1-3; D may be TRBD1 (5 bases). Germline CDR1 KGHSH, CDR2 LQKENI. The CDR3 totals 16 residues. Deletions cut 2 bases from V and 0 bases from J, with 11 bases between. The CDR3 reads CASSPGQGYSGNTIYF. The DNA of the CDR3 is TGTGCCAGCTCACCAGGGCAGGGCTACTCTGGAAACACCATATATTTT. Filled out from reference TRBV18 and TRBJ1-3, the complete variable domain reads NAGVMQNPRHLVRRRGQEARLRCSPMKGHSHVYWYRQLPEEGLKFMVYLQKENIIDESGMPKERFSAEFPKEGPSILRIQQVVRGDSAAYFCASSPGQGYSGNTIYFGEGSWLTVV.

This chain links TRBV19 with TRBJ2-2, with 8 bases identical to TRBD2. Germline values: CDR1 LNHDA, CDR2 SQIVND (reference sequence). This CDR3 spans 16 amino acids. With 1 base clipped from V and 6 bases from J, the junction kept 7 bases outside the gene matches. CDR3 DNA: TGTGCCAGTAGTATAGGAAGCGGGAGAGTCTCCGGGGAGCTGTTTTTT. Translating it yields CASSIGSGRVSGELFF. The whole variable domain, remainder taken from reference TRBV19 and TRBJ2-2, is DGGITQSPKYLFRKEGQNVTLSCEQNLNHDAMYWYRQDPGQGLRLIYYSQIVNDFQKGDIAEGYSVSREKKESFPLTVTSAQKNPTAFYLCASSIGSGRVSGELFFGEGSRLTVL.

This chain connects TRBV9 to TRBJ1-6; 7 positions match TRBD1. The CDR3 contains 12 residues. V lost 4 bases and J lost 14; bases outside the gene matches: 6. Germline CDR1 SGDLS, CDR2 YYNGEE. The CDR3 region is CASSPHRGTLHF. CDR3 in DNA: TGTGCCAGCAGCCCACACAGGGGAACCCTCCACTTT.

This clone has just one count. This sequence joins TRBV5-1 and TRBJ1-2, with 7 bases lining up with TRBD1. The CDR3 runs to 15 residues. Trimming took 4 bases from V and 6 from J; bases not matched to a gene: 12. Germline-derived CDR1 and CDR2 are SGHRS and YFSETQ. The CDR3: CASSDRDSALNGYTF. The CDR3 DNA reads TGCGCCAGCAGCGACCGGGACAGTGCCCTTAATGGCTACACCTTC.

The chain carries TRBV6-5 and TRBJ2-7; 7 bases line up with TRBD2. The CDR3 is 15 amino acids. With 7 bases clipped from V and 1 base from J, the junction kept 10 bases outside the gene matches. CDR1 is MNHEY, CDR2 SVGAGI, per germline. Here the CDR3 reads CASTTGAGISYEQYF. The CDR3 DNA reads as TGTGCCAGCACCACCGGAGCGGGAATATCCTACGAGCAGTACTTC.

This rearrangement joins TRBV18 to TRBJ2-1; 10 nucleotides match TRBD2. CDR1 is KGHSH, CDR2 LQKENI, per germline. The CDR3 is made up of 15 amino acids. V lost 4 bases to trimming and J lost 5 bases; unmatched junction nucleotides: 5. The CDR3 DNA sequence: TGTGCCAGCTCACAGGGACTAGCGAAGAACAATGAGCAGTTCTTC. Protein: CASSQGLAKNNEQFF.

The chain couples TRBV27 to TRBJ2-7; TRBD2 agrees at 14 bases. The CDR3 has 16 amino acids. CDR1 and CDR2 (germline): MNHEY, SMNVEV (reference sequence). V lost 6 bases to trimming and J lost 4 bases; unmatched junction nucleotides: 8. CDR3 DNA: TGTGCCAGCAGGACATACGGGACTAGCGGGAGATACGAGCAGTACTTC. Residues: CASRTYGTSGRYEQYF.

This clone showed up just a few times. V gene TRBV19 combines with J gene TRBJ2-3, with 10 bases aligning to TRBD2. The CDR3 sequence is 16 residues long. Germline CDR1 reads LNHDA; CDR2 reads SQIVND (reference sequence). The junction had 4 bases not matched to a gene; V was cut back by 0 bases and J by 4 bases. This CDR3 is CASSIDPSGSSDTQYF. Written as DNA, the CDR3 is TGTGCCAGTAGTATAGATCCTAGCGGGAGCTCAGATACGCAGTATTTT.